The 29 T cell receptor beta chains listed next were all sequenced from one sample in a study of shared clonotypes between healthy human individuals. TCRdb keeps only in-frame clones here, not all; method: immunoSEQ multiplex PCR. The sample comprises over a million clones, around 76% of which are singletons, and approximately 1.5% rests with the top ten. Source material: memory CD4+ T cells sorted from blood. Subset defined: CD45RA-negative fraction. Receptors originate from a man between 18 and 35 years old in good health.

The rearrangement links TRBV11-3 to TRBJ2-3, with a weak D call TRBD2 (7 bases). The V end was cut by 1 base, the J end by 5 bases, with 13 bases between. Germline assignment: CDR1 SGHNT and CDR2 YENEEA. This CDR3 comprises 15 residues. DNA of the CDR3: TGTGCCAGCAGCTTAGTGGGGGGGCGTGGAGATACGCAGTATTTT. Its translation is CASSLVGGRGDTQYF.

The rearrangement links TRBV12-5 to TRBJ2-4, with 9 bases lining up with TRBD2. J gave up 2 bases and V 2 bases, and 7 bases lay outside the gene matches. The CDR3 contains 17 residues. Germline-derived CDR1 and CDR2 are LGHNT and FRNRAP. The CDR3 region is CASGLRLAGLSKNIQYF. CDR3 DNA sequence: TGTGCTAGTGGTTTGAGGCTAGCGGGGCTCTCCAAAAACATTCAGTACTTC.

This clone has only a few counts. This specimen includes other DNA sequences encoding the same CDR3. This chain joins TRBV11-2 and TRBJ2-7; D possibly matches TRBD1 or TRBD2 (5 bases each). The V gene lost 1 base and the J gene lost 6 bases, with 10 bases spanning the gap. Germline values: CDR1 SGHAT, CDR2 FQNNGV. The CDR3 loop spans 13 amino acids. CDR3 region: CASSLGQGREQYF. DNA for the CDR3: TGTGCCAGCAGCTTAGGCCAGGGACGCGAGCAGTACTTC.

This clone showed up just once. The chain carries TRBV5-4 and TRBJ2-1; 9 bases align to TRBD1. Losses at the gene ends were 4 bases for V and 8 bases for J; bases not matched to a gene: 16. Germline-derived CDR1 and CDR2 are SGHNT and YYREEE (reference sequence). The CDR3 contains 17 residues. CDR3 DNA sequence: TGTGCCAGCAGCCAGAGATCCGGGACAGGGAATCTGGATGAGCAGTTCTTC. Its translation: CASSQRSGTGNLDEQFF.

This clone came up a few times. DNA for the CDR3: TGTGCCAGCAGTTACGGGACAGGGGGATTGAACACCGGGGAGCTGTTTTTT. Residues: CASSYGTGGLNTGELFF. The chain is built from TRBV27 and TRBJ2-2, with 11 bases identical to TRBD1. The germline V gene encodes CDR1 MNHEY and CDR2 SMNVEV (reference sequence). V shed 4 bases, J shed 1 base, and the junction held 5 bases outside the gene matches. The CDR3 runs 17 residues.

The chain employs TRBV18 and TRBJ2-1; the D is unclear. CDR3 length equals 12 residues. CDR1 is KGHSH and CDR2 is LQKENI in the germline V gene. V lost 4 bases to trimming and J lost 7 bases, with 8 bases between them. This CDR3 is CASSLSKNEQFF. DNA for the CDR3: TGTGCCAGCTCACTTTCAAAGAATGAGCAGTTCTTC.

The table lists this clone with a count of one. This chain joins TRBV28 and TRBJ1-2, with D unresolved. The CDR3 loop spans 17 amino acids. Trimming cost V 8 bases and J 0 bases, with 22 bases left between them. Germline CDR1 MDHEN, CDR2 SYDVKM. CDR3 loop: CASRPTGERSSNYGYTF. DNA for the CDR3: TGTGCCAGCCGACCCACCGGGGAGCGGAGTTCTAACTATGGCTACACCTTC.

The V and J genes are TRBV5-1 and TRBJ1-3; a possible D gene is TRBD1 (5 bases). The CDR3 has 13 residues. Looked up from germline, CDR1 is SGHRS and CDR2 is YFSETQ. V lost 4 bases, J lost 8 bases, and 13 bases lay in between. CDR3 bases: TGCGCCAGCAGCGCTAACCCGGGGGACACCATATATTTT. Translated: CASSANPGDTIYF. The complete variable domain, with remaining parts taken from reference TRBV5-1 and TRBJ1-3, reads KAGVTQTPRYLIKTRGQQVTLSCSPISGHRSVSWYQQTPGQGLQFLFEYFSETQRNKGNFPGRFSGRQFSNSRSEMNVSTLELGDSALYLCASSANPGDTIYFGEGSWLTVV.

The V and J genes are TRBV7-2 and TRBJ2-3, with 9 bases aligning to TRBD1. The CDR3 covers 15 residues. In germline, CDR1 is SGHTA, CDR2 FQGNSA. The V and J ends lost 3 bases and 9 bases, in that order; junction bases with no gene match: 10. CDR3 nucleotide sequence: TGTGCCAGCAGCTTGTCACAGGGGGCAACAGCCACGCAGTATTTT. It specifies CASSLSQGATATQYF.

This chain uses TRBV5-1 with TRBJ2-7, with 11 bases aligning to TRBD1. The J segment lost 4 bases and the V segment lost 1 base, leaving 7 bases of the junction unmatched. CDR1 and CDR2 from the germline V gene are SGHRS and YFSETQ. This CDR3 has 16 residues. This CDR3 is CASSLNIGQGAYEQYF. The CDR3 DNA follows: TGCGCCAGCAGCTTGAACATTGGACAGGGGGCTTACGAGCAGTACTTC. Full variable domain (rest looked up from reference TRBV5-1 and TRBJ2-7): KAGVTQTPRYLIKTRGQQVTLSCSPISGHRSVSWYQQTPGQGLQFLFEYFSETQRNKGNFPGRFSGRQFSNSRSEMNVSTLELGDSALYLCASSLNIGQGAYEQYFGPGTRLTVT.

The rearrangement uses TRBV5-1 and TRBJ2-1, with D unresolved. V lost 0 bases and J lost 7, with 11 bases in between. CDR1 and CDR2 (germline): SGHRS, YFSETQ. The CDR3 consists of 14 residues. In DNA form, the CDR3 reads TGCGCCAGCAGCTTGGCCCAGCAGCCAAATGAGCAGTTCTTC. Its protein product is CASSLAQQPNEQFF.

V gene TRBV11-2 combines with J gene TRBJ2-6; D is tentatively TRBD1 or TRBD2 (6 bases each). The germline CDR1 and CDR2 sequences are SGHAT and FQNNGV. CDR3 size: 16 residues. V lost 3 bases and J 3 bases, leaving 12 bases between the germline ends. CDR3 in DNA: TGTGCCAGCAGCTTTGGGGGGCTCAATGGGGCCAACGTCCTGACTTTC. This gives the protein CASSFGGLNGANVLTF.

The chain joins TRBV14 to TRBJ2-1; D not resolved. Per the germline V gene, CDR1 is SGHDN and CDR2 is FVKESK. The CDR3 spans 15 residues. The V end lost 6 bases, the J end lost 7 bases, and 19 bases lay between the germline ends. The DNA for the CDR3 is TGTGCCAGCAGTGCGCCGGGCATCCAAGGAAATGAGCAGTTCTTC. Amino acid sequence: CASSAPGIQGNEQFF.

In regard to this clone: This same CDR3 is encoded by further DNA sequences in the sample. The V call is TRBV5-1, the J call TRBJ2-6; D gene ambiguous. Germline loops: CDR1 SGHRS, CDR2 YFSETQ. This CDR3 is 15 amino acids long. V was trimmed by 1 base and J by 4 bases, leaving 9 bases between them. The CDR3, as DNA: TGCGCCAGCAGCTTGTTGGACCCCGGGGCCAACGTCCTGACTTTC. Encoded protein: CASSLLDPGANVLTF.

The gene calls are TRBV29-1 and TRBJ2-1, with no clear D. V gave up 4 bases and J gave up 5 bases, with 12 bases separating them. The CDR3 runs 13 residues. Per germline, CDR1 SQVTM and CDR2 ANQGSEA. This chain's CDR3 is CSVAWQGNNEQFF. As DNA, the CDR3 is TGCAGCGTTGCCTGGCAAGGCAACAATGAGCAGTTCTTC.

The CDR3 DNA reads as TGTGCCAGCAGCCCCGGTAGGGGACGGGAGACCCAGTACTTC. This translates into CASSPGRGRETQYF. The chain combines TRBV5-4 with TRBJ2-5; D is possibly TRBD1 or TRBD2 (5 bases each). This CDR3 has 14 amino acids. Trimming took off 4 bases at V and 5 bases at J, with 15 bases between the two ends. CDR1 and CDR2 from the germline V gene are SGHNT and YYREEE (reference sequence).

This chain connects TRBV2 to TRBJ2-3; 7 bases are a match to TRBD1. Germline V gene data show CDR1 as SNHLY and CDR2 as FYNNEI. With V trimmed by 4 bases and J by 6 bases, 7 bases remained unmatched. This CDR3 spans 14 amino acids. The CDR3 loop reads CASSADRYGDTQYF. The CDR3, as DNA: TGTGCCAGCAGTGCGGACAGGTATGGGGATACGCAGTATTTT.

This clone was counted at least ten times. The chain has TRBV6-1 and TRBJ2-7; D is possibly TRBD2 (6 bases). Per germline, CDR1 MNHNS and CDR2 SASEGT. V was trimmed by 8 bases and J by 5 bases, leaving 22 bases between them. The CDR3 loop spans 15 amino acids. CDR3 nucleotides: TGTGCCAGCTCCGGTAGACTAGTGGGGCTTGACGAGCAGTACTTC. Its protein is CASSGRLVGLDEQYF.

This clone appeared a single time. The rearrangement links TRBV5-6 to TRBJ2-4, with TRBD1 matching over 7 bases. From germline, CDR1 is SGHDT and CDR2 YYEEEE. The CDR3 has 13 amino acids. Germline trimming cut 7 bases from V and 8 bases from J; bases unmatched to any gene: 9. The CDR3 bases are TGTGCCAGCGGGCCAGGGGGTACTGACATTCAGTACTTC. It codes for CASGPGGTDIQYF.

V gene TRBV30 combines with J gene TRBJ2-5; D is possibly TRBD2 (7 bases). CDR1 and CDR2 (germline): GTSNPN, SVGIG (reference sequence). The CDR3 contains 15 residues. Trimming removed 2 bases at V and 2 bases at J, with 15 bases between. The CDR3 protein is CAWSRGGNGQETQYF. As DNA, the CDR3 is TGTGCCTGGAGTAGGGGGGGCAATGGGCAAGAGACCCAGTACTTC.

The V gene is TRBV5-5, the J gene TRBJ1-5; 8 bases fit TRBD1. Germline CDR1 reads SGHKS; CDR2 reads YYEKEE (reference sequence). The CDR3 consists of 15 residues. V dropped 4 bases and J dropped 7; count of bases not matched to a gene: 10. CDR3 protein: CASSTLTGVAQPQHF. CDR3 sequence (DNA): TGTGCCAGCAGCACCTTGACAGGGGTTGCGCAGCCCCAGCATTTT.

This chain uses TRBV19 with TRBJ1-1; perhaps TRBD1 as D (6 bases). Trimming pared 3 bases from V and 5 bases from J, leaving 13 bases between. Germline V gives CDR1 LNHDA, CDR2 SQIVND (reference sequence). The CDR3 covers 14 residues. CDR3 region: CASSMRGGGTEAFF. Written as DNA, the CDR3 is TGTGCCAGTAGTATGCGGGGAGGGGGGACTGAAGCTTTCTTT.

This chain uses TRBV9 with TRBJ2-4; D perhaps matches TRBD2 (6 bases). Germline assignment: CDR1 SGDLS and CDR2 YYNGEE. Trimming took 3 bases from V and 0 from J, leaving 19 bases between them. This CDR3 comprises 18 residues. This CDR3 reads CASSATSRRGLAKNIQYF. CDR3 sequence (DNA): TGTGCCAGCAGCGCGACATCGAGGCGGGGCTTAGCCAAAAACATTCAGTACTTC.

The chain recombines TRBV30 with TRBJ2-5; 10 bases fit TRBD2. The germline V gene encodes CDR1 GTSNPN and CDR2 SVGIG (reference sequence). This CDR3 contains 18 residues. V trimming: 0 bases; J trimming: 5 bases; junction bases outside the gene matches: 15. The CDR3: CAWSVLRTSGGAWETQYF. The CDR3 bases are TGTGCCTGGAGTGTATTGAGGACCAGCGGGGGGGCCTGGGAGACCCAGTACTTC.

CDR3 DNA sequence: TGTGCCAGCAGCGCAATTCAGGGAAGGGCTGAAGCTTTCTTT. It encodes CASSAIQGRAEAFF. This chain joins TRBV14 and TRBJ1-1, with TRBD1 as a possible D gene (5 bases). This CDR3 has 14 amino acids. CDR1 and CDR2 (germline): SGHDN, FVKESK. Trimming shortened V by 5 bases and J by 6 bases, and 16 bases separated the two germline ends. Looking up the rest from reference TRBV14 and TRBJ1-1 gives the full variable domain: EAGVTQFPSHSVIEKGQTVTLRCDPISGHDNLYWYRRVMGKEIKFLLHFVKESKQDESGMPNNRFLAERTGGTYSTLKVQPAELEDSGVYFCASSAIQGRAEAFFGQGTRLTVV.

This clone was seen a handful of times. The V call is TRBV2, the J call TRBJ1-1; 7 nucleotides match TRBD1. Germline V gene sequence: CDR1 SNHLY, CDR2 FYNNEI. V shed 2 bases, J shed 4 bases, and the junction held 7 bases outside the gene matches. This CDR3 is built from 15 residues. CDR3 amino acids: CASSERRGQGTEAFF. Here the CDR3 DNA reads TGTGCCAGCAGTGAAAGGAGGGGGCAAGGCACTGAAGCTTTCTTT.

The chain couples TRBV6-1 to TRBJ2-7, with 15 bases that match TRBD2. CDR1 and CDR2 from the germline V gene are MNHNS and SASEGT. V trimming: 6 bases; J trimming: 3 bases; junction bases outside the gene matches: 0. The CDR3 consists of 14 residues. The CDR3 region is CASRGLAGGYEQYF. DNA of the CDR3: TGTGCCAGCAGGGGACTAGCGGGAGGCTACGAGCAGTACTTC.

In its sample, this clone was seen a few times. The chain has TRBV9 and TRBJ2-1, with 7 bases aligning to TRBD2. The CDR3 runs to 16 residues. Germline trimming cut 0 bases from V and 1 base from J; bases unmatched to any gene: 4. CDR1 SGDLS and CDR2 YYNGEE come from the germline V gene. The DNA of the CDR3 is TGTGCCAGCAGCGTAGGGATCGGGGGGTCCTACAATGAGCAGTTCTTC. Translating it yields CASSVGIGGSYNEQFF.

V gene TRBV4-1 combines with J gene TRBJ2-3, with D possibly TRBD2 on 6 matching bases. CDR3 size: 13 residues. Germline loops: CDR1 MGHRA, CDR2 YSYEKL. The germline V and J ends were trimmed by 5 bases and 5 bases, with 11 bases remaining between them. CDR3 coding DNA: TGCGCCAGCAGCGGAAATAGCGGAGATACGCAGTATTTT. It is translated as CASSGNSGDTQYF.